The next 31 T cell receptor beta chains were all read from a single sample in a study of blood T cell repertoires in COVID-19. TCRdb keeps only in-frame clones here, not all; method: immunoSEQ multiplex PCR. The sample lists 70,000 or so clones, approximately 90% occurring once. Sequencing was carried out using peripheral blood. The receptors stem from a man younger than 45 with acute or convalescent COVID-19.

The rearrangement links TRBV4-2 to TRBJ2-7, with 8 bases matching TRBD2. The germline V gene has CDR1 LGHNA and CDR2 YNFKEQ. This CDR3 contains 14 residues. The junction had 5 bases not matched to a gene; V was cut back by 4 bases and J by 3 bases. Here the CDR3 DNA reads TGTGCCAGCAGCCTCTCGGGGGGGGGCTACGAGCAGTACTTC. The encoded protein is CASSLSGGGYEQYF.

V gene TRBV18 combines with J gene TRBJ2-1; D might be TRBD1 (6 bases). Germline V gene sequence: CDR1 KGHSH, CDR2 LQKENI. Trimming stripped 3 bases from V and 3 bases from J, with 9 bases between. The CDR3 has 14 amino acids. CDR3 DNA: TGTGCCAGCTCACCTGAGGACAGCTACAATGAGCAGTTCTTC. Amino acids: CASSPEDSYNEQFF.

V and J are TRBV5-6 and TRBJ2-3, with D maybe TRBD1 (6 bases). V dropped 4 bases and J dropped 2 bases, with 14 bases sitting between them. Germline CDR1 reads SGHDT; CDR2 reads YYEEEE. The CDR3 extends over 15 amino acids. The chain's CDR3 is CASSLPGQNTDTQYF. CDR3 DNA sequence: TGTGCCAGCAGCCTGCCGGGACAAAACACAGATACGCAGTATTTT.

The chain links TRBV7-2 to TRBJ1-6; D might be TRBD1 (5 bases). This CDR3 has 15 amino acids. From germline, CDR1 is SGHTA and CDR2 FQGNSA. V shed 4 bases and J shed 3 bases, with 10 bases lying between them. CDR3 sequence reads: CASSSYRSYNSPLHF. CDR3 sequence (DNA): TGTGCCAGCAGCTCCTACAGGAGCTATAATTCACCCCTCCACTTT.

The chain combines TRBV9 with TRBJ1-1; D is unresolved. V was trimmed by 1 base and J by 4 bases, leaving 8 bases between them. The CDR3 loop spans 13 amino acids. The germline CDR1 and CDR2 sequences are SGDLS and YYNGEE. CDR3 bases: TGTGCCAGCAGCGTACAACCCAGCACTGAAGCTTTCTTT. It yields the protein CASSVQPSTEAFF.

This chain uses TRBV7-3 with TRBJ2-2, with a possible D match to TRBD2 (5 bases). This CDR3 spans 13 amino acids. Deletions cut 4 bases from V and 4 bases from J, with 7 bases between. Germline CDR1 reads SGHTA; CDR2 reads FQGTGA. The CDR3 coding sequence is TGTGCCAGCAGCTCAACTAGCACCGGGGAGCTGTTTTTT. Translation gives CASSSTSTGELFF.

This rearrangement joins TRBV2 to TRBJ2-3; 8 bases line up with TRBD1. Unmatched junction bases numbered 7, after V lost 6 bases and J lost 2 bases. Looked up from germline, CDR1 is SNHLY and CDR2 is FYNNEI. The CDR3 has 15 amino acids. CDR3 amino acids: CASSPTGVNTDTQYF. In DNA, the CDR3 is TGTGCCAGCAGCCCGACAGGGGTTAACACAGATACGCAGTATTTT.

In DNA form, the CDR3 reads TGTGCCAGCAGGACGAGGGACAGGAACACTGAAGCTTTCTTT. It codes for CASRTRDRNTEAFF. The chain carries TRBV5-6 and TRBJ1-1; 7 bases align to TRBD1. CDR1 and CDR2 from the germline V gene are SGHDT and YYEEEE. The V gene end was trimmed by 5 bases and the J gene end by 1 base; junction bases not matched to a gene: 5. This CDR3 region has 14 residues.

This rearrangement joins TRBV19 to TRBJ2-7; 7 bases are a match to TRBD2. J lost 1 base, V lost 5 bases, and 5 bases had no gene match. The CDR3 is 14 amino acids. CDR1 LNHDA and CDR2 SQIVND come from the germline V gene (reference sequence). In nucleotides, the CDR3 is TGTGCCAGTAGTCCACTAGCGAATTCCTACGAGCAGTACTTC. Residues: CASSPLANSYEQYF.

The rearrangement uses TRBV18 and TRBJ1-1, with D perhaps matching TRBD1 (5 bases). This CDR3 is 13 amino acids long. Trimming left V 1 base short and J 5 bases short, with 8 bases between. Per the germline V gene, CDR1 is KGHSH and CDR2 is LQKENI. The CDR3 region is CASSPQEGTEAFF. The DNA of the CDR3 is TGTGCCAGCTCACCACAGGAGGGGACTGAAGCTTTCTTT.

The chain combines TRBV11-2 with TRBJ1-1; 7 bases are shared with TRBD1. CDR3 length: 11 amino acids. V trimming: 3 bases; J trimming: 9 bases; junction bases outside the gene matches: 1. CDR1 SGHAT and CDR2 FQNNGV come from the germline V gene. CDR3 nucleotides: TGTGCCAGCAGCTTGACAGGGAAAGCTTTCTTT. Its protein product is CASSLTGKAFF.

The chain's CDR3 is CASSERGGNQPQHF. In DNA, the CDR3 is TGTGCCAGCAGTGAAAGAGGAGGGAATCAGCCCCAGCATTTT. The chain carries TRBV6-1 and TRBJ1-5, with D unclear. The ends were cut back, 2 bases at V and 4 bases at J, with 9 bases in the middle. Germline V CDR1 and CDR2: MNHNS, SASEGT. This CDR3 has 14 residues.

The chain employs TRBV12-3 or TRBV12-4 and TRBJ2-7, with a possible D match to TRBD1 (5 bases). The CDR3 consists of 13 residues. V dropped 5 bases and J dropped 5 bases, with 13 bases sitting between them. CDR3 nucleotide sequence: TGTGCCAGCAGTGCCAGTAGGGGCCACGAGCAGTACGTC. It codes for CASSASRGHEQYV.

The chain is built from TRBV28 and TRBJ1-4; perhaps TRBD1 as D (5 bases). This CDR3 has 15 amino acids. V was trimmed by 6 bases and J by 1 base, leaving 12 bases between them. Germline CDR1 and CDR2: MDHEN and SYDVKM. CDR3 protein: CASRSPQGTNEKLFF. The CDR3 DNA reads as TGTGCCAGCAGATCTCCTCAGGGAACTAATGAAAAACTGTTTTTT. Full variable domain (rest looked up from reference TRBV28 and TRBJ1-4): DVKVTQSSRYLVKRTGEKVFLECVQDMDHENMFWYRQDPGLGLRLIYFSYDVKMKEKGDIPEGYSVSREKKERFSLILESASTNQTSMYLCASRSPQGTNEKLFFGSGTQLSVL.

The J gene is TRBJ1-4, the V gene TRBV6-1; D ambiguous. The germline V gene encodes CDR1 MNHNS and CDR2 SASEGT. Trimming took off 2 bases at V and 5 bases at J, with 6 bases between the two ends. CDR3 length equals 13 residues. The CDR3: CASSESRNEKLFF. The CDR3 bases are TGTGCCAGCAGTGAAAGCAGGAATGAAAAACTGTTTTTT.

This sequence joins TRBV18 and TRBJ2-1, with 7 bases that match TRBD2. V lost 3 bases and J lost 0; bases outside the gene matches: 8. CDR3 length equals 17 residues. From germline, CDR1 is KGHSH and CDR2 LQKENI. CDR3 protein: CASSPYMRGSSYNEQFF. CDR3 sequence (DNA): TGTGCCAGCTCACCGTATATGCGGGGGAGCTCCTACAATGAGCAGTTCTTC.

CDR3 in DNA: TGTGCCAGCAGCTTAGAAGGGAGACAAAAACTGTTTTTT. This encodes CASSLEGRQKLFF. This rearrangement joins TRBV7-9 to TRBJ1-4, with D unclear. CDR1 and CDR2 (germline): SEHNR, FQNEAQ (reference sequence). The V gene lost 1 base and the J gene lost 9 bases, with 9 bases spanning the gap. The CDR3 loop spans 13 amino acids.

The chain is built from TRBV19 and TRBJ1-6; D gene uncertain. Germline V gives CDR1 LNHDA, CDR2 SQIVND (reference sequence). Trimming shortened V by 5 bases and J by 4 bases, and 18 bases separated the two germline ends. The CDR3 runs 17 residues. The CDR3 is CASSVGQIDTYNSPLHF. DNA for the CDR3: TGTGCCAGTAGTGTTGGGCAGATCGATACGTATAATTCACCCCTCCACTTT.

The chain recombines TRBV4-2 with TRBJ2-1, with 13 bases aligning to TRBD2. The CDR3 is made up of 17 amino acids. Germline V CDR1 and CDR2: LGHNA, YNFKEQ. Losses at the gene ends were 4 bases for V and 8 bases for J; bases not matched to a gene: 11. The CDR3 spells CASSPKTKLAGGDEQFF. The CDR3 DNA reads TGTGCCAGCAGCCCAAAGACTAAACTAGCGGGAGGGGATGAGCAGTTCTTC.

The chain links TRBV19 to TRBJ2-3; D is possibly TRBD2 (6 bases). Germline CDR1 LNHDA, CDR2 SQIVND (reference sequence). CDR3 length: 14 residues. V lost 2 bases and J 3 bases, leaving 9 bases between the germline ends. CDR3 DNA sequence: TGTGCCAGTAGTATATCAGGGAGGACAGATACGCAGTATTTT. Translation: CASSISGRTDTQYF. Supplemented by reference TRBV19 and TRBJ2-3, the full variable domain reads DGGITQSPKYLFRKEGQNVTLSCEQNLNHDAMYWYRQDPGQGLRLIYYSQIVNDFQKGDIAEGYSVSREKKESFPLTVTSAQKNPTAFYLCASSISGRTDTQYFGPGTRLTVL.

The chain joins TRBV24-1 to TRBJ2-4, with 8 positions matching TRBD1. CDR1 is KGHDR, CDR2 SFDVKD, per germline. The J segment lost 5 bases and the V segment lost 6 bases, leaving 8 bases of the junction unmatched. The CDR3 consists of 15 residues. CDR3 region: CATSTQTGEQNIQYF. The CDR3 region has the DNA TGTGCCACCAGTACCCAGACAGGGGAGCAAAACATTCAGTACTTC.

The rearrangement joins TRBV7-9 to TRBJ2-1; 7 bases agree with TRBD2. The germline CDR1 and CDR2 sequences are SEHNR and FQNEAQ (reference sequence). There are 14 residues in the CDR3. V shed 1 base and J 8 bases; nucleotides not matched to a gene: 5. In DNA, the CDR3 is TGTGCCAGCAGCTTAGTTGCGGGAGAGGATGAGCAGTTCTTC. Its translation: CASSLVAGEDEQFF.

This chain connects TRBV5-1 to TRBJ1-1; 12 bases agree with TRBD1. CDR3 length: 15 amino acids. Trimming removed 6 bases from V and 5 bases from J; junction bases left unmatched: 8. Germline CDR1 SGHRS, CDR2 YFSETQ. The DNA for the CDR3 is TGCGCCAGCAAATCGGGACAGGGGGCGCGAACTGAAGCTTTCTTT. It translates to CASKSGQGARTEAFF.

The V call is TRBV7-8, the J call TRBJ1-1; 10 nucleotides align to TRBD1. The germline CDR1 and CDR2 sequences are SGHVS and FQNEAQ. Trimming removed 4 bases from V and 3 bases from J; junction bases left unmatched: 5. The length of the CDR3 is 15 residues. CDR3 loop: CASSYRTGGYTEAFF. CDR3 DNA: TGTGCCAGCAGCTACAGGACAGGGGGATACACTGAAGCTTTCTTT.

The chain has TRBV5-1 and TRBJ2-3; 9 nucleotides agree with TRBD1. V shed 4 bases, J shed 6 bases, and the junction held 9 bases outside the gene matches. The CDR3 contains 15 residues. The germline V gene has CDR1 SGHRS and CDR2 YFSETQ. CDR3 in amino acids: CASSRDRAAMDTQYF. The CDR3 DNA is TGCGCCAGCAGCCGGGACAGGGCGGCGATGGATACGCAGTATTTT.

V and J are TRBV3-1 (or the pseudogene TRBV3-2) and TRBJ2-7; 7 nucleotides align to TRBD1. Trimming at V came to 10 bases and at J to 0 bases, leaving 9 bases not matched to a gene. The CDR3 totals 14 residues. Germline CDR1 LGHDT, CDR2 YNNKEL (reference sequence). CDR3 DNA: TGTGCCACCGGAGAGACAGGGAGCTCCTACGAGCAGTACTTC. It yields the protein CATGETGSSYEQYF.

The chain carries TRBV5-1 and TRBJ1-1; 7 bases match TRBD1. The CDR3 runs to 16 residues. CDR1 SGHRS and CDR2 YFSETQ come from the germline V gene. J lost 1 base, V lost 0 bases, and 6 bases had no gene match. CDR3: CASSLGGTDWNTEAFF. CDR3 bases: TGCGCCAGCAGCTTGGGAGGGACAGACTGGAACACTGAAGCTTTCTTT.

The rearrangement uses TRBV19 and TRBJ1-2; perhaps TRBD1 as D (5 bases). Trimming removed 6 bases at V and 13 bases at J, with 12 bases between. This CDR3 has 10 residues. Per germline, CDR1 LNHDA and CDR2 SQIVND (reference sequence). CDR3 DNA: TGTGCCAGTAGAAAGGACACATTCACCTTC. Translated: CASRKDTFTF.

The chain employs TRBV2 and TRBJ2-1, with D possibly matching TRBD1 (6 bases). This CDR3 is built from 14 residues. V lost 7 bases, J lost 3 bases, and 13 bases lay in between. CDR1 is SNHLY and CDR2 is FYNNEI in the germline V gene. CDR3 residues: CASKGERSYNEQFF. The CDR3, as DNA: TGTGCCAGCAAGGGGGAGCGGAGCTACAATGAGCAGTTCTTC.

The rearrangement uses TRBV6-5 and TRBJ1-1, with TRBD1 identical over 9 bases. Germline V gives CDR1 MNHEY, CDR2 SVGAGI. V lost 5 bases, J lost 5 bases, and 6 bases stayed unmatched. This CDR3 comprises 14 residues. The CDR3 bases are TGTGCCAGCAGTCTGGACAGGGGTGGTACTGAAGCTTTCTTT. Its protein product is CASSLDRGGTEAFF.

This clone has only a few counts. The CDR3 nucleotides read TGTGCCAGCGGGGCTAGAGTATCTTACAATGAGCAGTTCTTC. Its translation is CASGARVSYNEQFF. This chain links TRBV2 with TRBJ2-1, with D perhaps TRBD1 (5 bases). Germline lookup yields CDR1 SNHLY and CDR2 FYNNEI. The ends were cut back, 8 bases at V and 4 bases at J, with 15 bases in the middle. The CDR3 covers 14 residues. The variable domain in full, with the rest retrieved from reference TRBV2 and TRBJ2-1, is EPEVTQTPSHQVTQMGQEVILRCVPISNHLYFYWYRQILGQKVEFLVSFYNNEISEKSEIFDDQFSVERPDGSNFTLKIRSTKLEDSAMYFCASGARVSYNEQFFGPGTRLTVL.